Presented here are 32 T cell receptor beta chains from one specimen sequenced in a study of cytomegalovirus exposure and HLA in healthy donors. Researchers ran the PCR with 60 Vbeta and 13 Jbeta primers. The method was immunoSEQ multiplex PCR; TCRdb's version includes in-frame clones alone and lacks a portion of them. The table records approximately 71,000 clones, around 72% of them present only once. Sequenced material: PBMCs. The receptors come from a woman between 35 and 50 years old in good health and CMV-seropositive.

The chain carries TRBV6-1 and TRBJ1-5; tentative D call: TRBD1 (6 bases). The CDR3 contains 15 residues. Germline assignment: CDR1 MNHNS and CDR2 SASEGT. Trimming took off 1 base at V and 5 bases at J, with 12 bases between the two ends. The CDR3 DNA sequence: TGTGCCAGCAGTGAAGGCCGGGGGGCTTATCAGCCCCAGCATTTT. This sequence encodes CASSEGRGAYQPQHF.

This clone has only a few counts. The chain is built from TRBV19 and TRBJ1-6, with D perhaps TRBD1 (6 bases). The CDR3 covers 15 residues. V shed 3 bases and J shed 7 bases, with 13 bases lying between them. Germline values: CDR1 LNHDA, CDR2 SQIVND (reference sequence). The CDR3 DNA sequence: TGTGCCAGTAGTATTCACAGGGTTGAGAATTCACCCCTCCACTTT. The encoded protein is CASSIHRVENSPLHF.

V gene TRBV7-3 combines with J gene TRBJ1-1, with a weak D call TRBD1 (6 bases). This CDR3 contains 13 residues. Trimming left V 5 bases short and J 4 bases short, with 11 bases between. CDR1 and CDR2 (germline): SGHTA, FQGTGA. The CDR3 bases are TGTGCCAGCAGCCTAGGGGGGGGCACTGAAGCTTTCTTT. Its protein is CASSLGGGTEAFF.

This rearrangement joins TRBV19 to TRBJ1-1, with TRBD1 identical over 8 bases. There are 14 residues in the CDR3. The germline CDR1 and CDR2 sequences are LNHDA and SQIVND (reference sequence). Germline trimming cut 4 bases from V and 6 bases from J; bases unmatched to any gene: 7. This CDR3 is CASSRTGSGPEAFF. DNA of the CDR3: TGTGCCAGTAGTAGGACAGGGAGTGGCCCTGAAGCTTTCTTT. Using reference TRBV19 and TRBJ1-1 for the parts outside the CDR3, the full variable domain is DGGITQSPKYLFRKEGQNVTLSCEQNLNHDAMYWYRQDPGQGLRLIYYSQIVNDFQKGDIAEGYSVSREKKESFPLTVTSAQKNPTAFYLCASSRTGSGPEAFFGQGTRLTVV.

The rearrangement joins TRBV11-3 to TRBJ1-6, with D hard to call. CDR3 length equals 15 residues. Trimming took off 5 bases at V and 5 bases at J, with 13 bases between the two ends. Per the germline V gene, CDR1 is SGHNT and CDR2 is YENEEA. The CDR3, as DNA: TGTGCCAGCAGCCCGAATACAGTCCATAATTCACCCCTCCACTTT. Amino acid sequence: CASSPNTVHNSPLHF.

This clone showed up just a few times. The genes are TRBV7-2 and TRBJ2-1; D call uncertain. The V gene's germline CDR1 is SGHTA and CDR2 FQGNSA. This CDR3 is 13 amino acids long. The germline V and J ends were trimmed by 1 base and 10 bases, with 11 bases remaining between them. CDR3 sequence reads: CASSLDSPLEQFF. The CDR3 DNA sequence: TGTGCCAGCAGCTTAGATAGCCCCCTAGAGCAGTTCTTC.

The chain couples TRBV2 to TRBJ1-5; 10 nucleotides align to TRBD1. The V gene's germline CDR1 is SNHLY and CDR2 FYNNEI. V lost 0 bases and J lost 6; bases outside the gene matches: 8. This CDR3 is built from 17 residues. The CDR3, as DNA: TGTGCCAGCAGTGAAGCGCTTCGGACAGGGGGAATTCAGCCCCAGCATTTT. The encoded protein is CASSEALRTGGIQPQHF.

The chain uses TRBV30 and TRBJ2-2, with 7 nucleotides matching TRBD2. V shed 2 bases, J shed 5 bases, and the junction held 17 bases outside the gene matches. The CDR3 contains 18 residues. Germline CDR1 and CDR2: GTSNPN and SVGIG (reference sequence). This chain's CDR3 is CAWSPLGGSIHFTGELFF. The CDR3 DNA is TGTGCCTGGAGTCCGCTCGGGGGGAGTATTCATTTTACCGGGGAGCTGTTTTTT.

The CDR3 loop is CASSQGGLAHHGSTDTQYF. In DNA form, the CDR3 reads TGTGCCAGCAGCCAAGGGGGACTAGCCCATCACGGGAGCACAGATACGCAGTATTTT. This chain joins TRBV14 and TRBJ2-3; 9 bases fit TRBD2. The CDR3 is 19 residues long. The ends lost 1 base at V and 0 bases at J; junction bases unmatched: 11. CDR1 is SGHDN and CDR2 is FVKESK in the germline V gene.

The rearrangement uses TRBV6-5 and TRBJ1-4; 8 bases line up with TRBD1. The length of the CDR3 is 15 residues. The germline V gene encodes CDR1 MNHEY and CDR2 SVGAGI. The V and J ends lost 2 bases and 6 bases, in that order; junction bases with no gene match: 5. CDR3 sequence reads: CASSYRTGRDEKLFF. The CDR3 DNA reads as TGTGCCAGCAGTTACCGGACAGGGAGGGATGAAAAACTGTTTTTT.

V is TRBV13 and J is TRBJ2-3; TRBD2 aligns across 8 bases. CDR1 is PRHDT, CDR2 FYEKMQ, per germline (reference sequence). J lost 3 bases, V lost 7 bases, and 6 bases had no gene match. The length of the CDR3 is 14 residues. CDR3 DNA: TGTGCCAGCAACCGGGGCGGGGGGACAGATACGCAGTATTTT. This gives the protein CASNRGGGTDTQYF.

The chain links TRBV9 to TRBJ2-6; D gene unclear. Germline V gene lookup returns CDR1 SGDLS and CDR2 YYNGEE. The V gene lost 4 bases and the J gene lost 4 bases, with 12 bases spanning the gap. The CDR3 sequence is 15 residues long. The CDR3 DNA follows: TGTGCCAGCAGCCAAGATCTAACCGGGGCCAACGTCCTGACTTTC. Its protein product is CASSQDLTGANVLTF.

The rearrangement uses TRBV9 and TRBJ1-3; 7 bases fit TRBD1. Germline CDR1 is SGDLS and CDR2 is YYNGEE. The CDR3 runs 13 residues. V lost 4 bases, J lost 7 bases, and 5 bases stayed unmatched. This CDR3 reads CASSPGTENTIYF. Here the CDR3 DNA reads TGTGCCAGCAGCCCCGGGACAGAGAACACCATATATTTT.

V usage is TRBV27 and J usage is TRBJ1-4; 10 bases are shared with TRBD1. This CDR3 region has 14 residues. V was pared by 6 bases and J by 4 bases, with 2 bases of the junction left unmatched. Germline-derived CDR1 and CDR2 are MNHEY and SMNVEV (reference sequence). The CDR3 bases are TGTGCCAGCAGGGGACAGGGGCTTAATGAAAAACTGTTTTTT. Its translation is CASRGQGLNEKLFF.

The CDR3 region is CASDSLPNEKLFF. The CDR3 DNA is TGTGCCAGCGACAGCTTACCTAATGAAAAACTGTTTTTT. The chain employs TRBV19 and TRBJ1-4; possibly TRBD1 for D (5 bases). From germline, CDR1 is LNHDA and CDR2 SQIVND (reference sequence). Trimming took off 9 bases at V and 3 bases at J, with 11 bases between the two ends. CDR3 length equals 13 residues.

The chain is built from TRBV27 and TRBJ2-7; 7 nucleotides line up with TRBD1. Trimming removed 6 bases from V and 0 bases from J; junction bases left unmatched: 8. The germline gives CDR1 MNHEY, CDR2 SMNVEV (reference sequence). There are 15 residues in the CDR3. The CDR3 is CASSPTGTDSYEQYF. In DNA form, the CDR3 reads TGTGCCAGCAGCCCAACCGGGACAGACTCCTACGAGCAGTACTTC.

In its sample, this clone was seen once. V gene TRBV7-9 combines with J gene TRBJ1-2, with D possibly matching TRBD1 (5 bases). This CDR3 is built from 14 residues. Germline V CDR1 and CDR2: SEHNR, FQNEAQ (reference sequence). Trimming shortened V by 4 bases and J by 4 bases, and 13 bases separated the two germline ends. CDR3 loop: CASSSRAGPYGYTF. The CDR3 region has the DNA TGTGCCAGCAGCTCGCGAGCAGGGCCCTATGGCTACACCTTC.

The chain joins TRBV6-1 to TRBJ2-7; D may be TRBD1 (6 bases). CDR3 length: 19 residues. The germline V gene encodes CDR1 MNHNS and CDR2 SASEGT. Trimming removed 2 bases at V and 2 bases at J, with 25 bases between. DNA for the CDR3: TGTGCCAGCAGTGAACGACATTTCAGGGGAGTGGGGTTGACCTACGAGCAGTACTTC. It encodes CASSERHFRGVGLTYEQYF.

The V and J genes are TRBV6-1 and TRBJ1-2, with 7 bases lining up with TRBD1. Trimming took 6 bases from V and 4 from J; bases not matched to a gene: 11. CDR1 is MNHNS, CDR2 SASEGT, per germline. This CDR3 has 15 residues. The CDR3 nucleotides read TGTGCCAGCAGGTTGTCAGGGGGAGCGAGCTATGGCTACACCTTC. The encoded protein is CASRLSGGASYGYTF.

V usage is TRBV5-1 and J usage is TRBJ2-7; a weak D match, TRBD2 (6 bases). Germline V gene sequence: CDR1 SGHRS, CDR2 YFSETQ. The CDR3 is 14 residues long. V was cut by 7 bases and J by 4 bases, with 18 bases left in between. This CDR3 is CASRGLQSQYEQYF. The CDR3 DNA reads as TGCGCCAGCCGGGGACTGCAGTCACAGTACGAGCAGTACTTC.

This chain links TRBV7-9 with TRBJ1-1; maybe TRBD1 (5 bases). The V end lost 5 bases, the J end lost 5 bases, and 18 bases lay between the germline ends. This CDR3 comprises 15 residues. The germline gives CDR1 SEHNR, CDR2 FQNEAQ (reference sequence). CDR3 DNA: TGTGCCAGCAGCCCGCCGGGGCTGGGGGGGACTGAAGCTTTCTTT. Translation gives CASSPPGLGGTEAFF.

The table lists this clone with a count of one. The chain employs TRBV7-9 and TRBJ1-1, with D hard to call. V was shortened by 2 bases and J by 0 bases, with 7 bases between the two germline ends. Germline V gene sequence: CDR1 SEHNR, CDR2 FQNEAQ (reference sequence). The CDR3 contains 14 residues. CDR3 residues: CASSLLVMNTEAFF. The CDR3, as DNA: TGTGCCAGCAGCTTATTAGTTATGAACACTGAAGCTTTCTTT.

The V call is TRBV2, the J call TRBJ1-6; D possibly corresponds to TRBD1 (6 bases). Germline loops: CDR1 SNHLY, CDR2 FYNNEI. The length of the CDR3 is 15 residues. The V end lost 4 bases, the J end lost 5 bases, and 12 bases lay between the germline ends. This CDR3 reads CASSAQGIDNSPLHF. CDR3 DNA: TGTGCCAGCAGTGCCCAGGGGATCGATAATTCACCCCTCCACTTT.

The chain carries TRBV2 and TRBJ2-1; D may be TRBD1 (6 bases). The CDR3 consists of 16 residues. CDR1 is SNHLY and CDR2 is FYNNEI in the germline V gene. Trimming stripped 6 bases from V and 2 bases from J, with 17 bases between. The CDR3: CASSRNDRYTYNEQFF. The CDR3 DNA reads TGTGCCAGCAGCCGGAATGACAGGTATACCTACAATGAGCAGTTCTTC.

Written as DNA, the CDR3 is TGTGCCAGCAGTGAAGACGACAGGATGGGCTACACCTTC. This encodes CASSEDDRMGYTF. The chain joins TRBV2 to TRBJ1-2; D possibly corresponds to TRBD1 (6 bases). Trimming left V 1 base short and J 8 bases short, with 11 bases between. The CDR3 sequence is 13 residues long. The germline gives CDR1 SNHLY, CDR2 FYNNEI.

This chain joins TRBV4-1 and TRBJ1-2; 12 nucleotides agree with TRBD1. Trimming at V came to 4 bases and at J to 5 bases, leaving 5 bases not matched to a gene. The CDR3 sequence is 15 residues long. CDR1 and CDR2 from the germline V gene are MGHRA and YSYEKL. The chain's CDR3 is CASSPGQGADYGYTF. The CDR3 region has the DNA TGCGCCAGCAGCCCGGGACAGGGGGCGGATTATGGCTACACCTTC.

The chain is built from TRBV7-9 and TRBJ2-7; 10 nucleotides line up with TRBD1. Germline CDR1 SEHNR, CDR2 FQNEAQ (reference sequence). The CDR3 totals 15 residues. J was trimmed by 1 base and V by 5 bases; bases with no gene match: 5. Written as DNA, the CDR3 is TGTGCCAGCAGCCCGGGACAGGGGTTTTCCTACGAGCAGTACTTC. This codes for CASSPGQGFSYEQYF.

The chain carries TRBV7-3 and TRBJ2-1, with 9 bases fitting TRBD1. V was pared by 4 bases and J by 6 bases, with 4 bases of the junction left unmatched. The germline CDR1 and CDR2 sequences are SGHTA and FQGTGA. The CDR3 runs 14 residues. In nucleotides, the CDR3 is TGTGCCAGCAGCTCTCGGACAGGGGCCAATGAGCAGTTCTTC. Protein: CASSSRTGANEQFF.

This rearrangement joins TRBV4-1 to TRBJ2-3; 11 nucleotides agree with TRBD2. Looked up from germline, CDR1 is MGHRA and CDR2 is YSYEKL. After removal of 1 base from V and 5 bases from J, the junction contained 8 bases not matched to a gene. The CDR3 extends over 17 amino acids. The CDR3 coding sequence is TGCGCCAGCAGCCAAGTAGCGGGGGGGCCTTTGGGAGATACGCAGTATTTT. Amino acids: CASSQVAGGPLGDTQYF.

This clone was picked up one time. The chain employs TRBV6-6 and TRBJ2-7, with D possibly matching TRBD2 (5 bases). The CDR3 is 13 residues long. Trimming stripped 6 bases from V and 6 bases from J, with 15 bases between. CDR1 is MNHNY and CDR2 is SVGAGI in the germline V gene (reference sequence). The CDR3 protein is CASSPTGFGEQYF. The CDR3 DNA is TGTGCCAGCAGCCCCACGGGATTTGGCGAGCAGTACTTC.

This clone was found once. The V call is TRBV5-6, the J call TRBJ1-2; unclear D gene. This CDR3 region has 13 residues. The ends were cut back, 0 bases at V and 3 bases at J, with 6 bases in the middle. Germline lookup yields CDR1 SGHDT and CDR2 YYEEEE. The CDR3 spells CASSLGRDYGYTF. CDR3 DNA: TGTGCCAGCAGCTTGGGAAGAGACTATGGCTACACCTTC.

The chain employs TRBV6-5 and TRBJ1-6; 9 positions match TRBD1. The length of the CDR3 is 13 residues. The germline V gene encodes CDR1 MNHEY and CDR2 SVGAGI. V lost 6 bases, J lost 8 bases, and 2 bases stayed unmatched. CDR3 loop: CASRQGAHSPLHF. The CDR3 DNA sequence: TGTGCCAGCAGACAGGGGGCGCATTCACCCCTCCACTTT.